The rows below give T cell receptor beta chains drawn from one sample of a study of patients and donors after allogeneic stem cell transplantation. TCRdb called the RT-PCR reads again in MiXCR, with one record for every CDR3 protein. The sample consists of more than 150,000 distinct CDR3 sequences, roughly 24% of them appearing once. The sequenced sample consisted of blood, either unsorted or a sorted T cell fraction (not recorded which). These receptors came from a human donor who was either an allogeneic HSCT recipient or a stem cell or donor lymphocyte infusion donor (not recorded which). It is not recorded whose cells these are; they may come from a transplant donor. Both conserved end residues are part of each CDR3. The D gene is left open where the match is weak. Part of the rows lack a size; the others show once, few, many or a class for expanded clones.

clone size: few
D gene: TRBD1
V gene: TRBV11-3
J gene: TRBJ1-1
CDR3 DNA: TGTGCCAGCAGCTTAGGTCGAACAGGGGCGCCCCGCACTGAAGCTTTCTTT
CDR3 protein: CASSLGRTGAPRTEAFF

clone size: -
D gene: TRBD1
V gene: TRBV6-6
J gene: TRBJ1-1
CDR3 DNA: TGTGCCAGCAGAACCCCCAGGGGGATGAACACTGAAGCTTTCTTT
CDR3 protein: CASRTPRGMNTEAFF

clone size: once
D gene: TRBD2
V gene: TRBV5-1
J gene: TRBJ2-4
CDR3 DNA: TGCGCCAGCAGCTTGACTAGCGGGGCAGCCAAAAACATTCAGAACTTC
CDR3 protein: CASSLTSGAAKNIQNF

clone size: -
D gene: -
V gene: TRBV12-3/TRBV12-4
J gene: TRBJ2-3
CDR3 DNA: TGTGCCAGCAGTTTGTCGGGTGGGGGGGATACGCAGTATTTT
CDR3 protein: CASSLSGGGDTQYF

clone size: few
D gene: TRBD1
V gene: TRBV28
J gene: TRBJ1-2
CDR3 DNA: TGTGCCAGCACCATACCGGGACAGGGAACGTCTGGCTACACCTTC
CDR3 protein: CASTIPGQGTSGYTF

clone size: -
D gene: -
V gene: TRBV20-1
J gene: TRBJ2-3
CDR3 DNA: TGCAGTGCTAGAGAGAACAAGGCCGCAGATACGCAGTATTTT
CDR3 protein: CSARENKAADTQYF

clone size: few
D gene: -
V gene: TRBV29-1
J gene: TRBJ1-4
CDR3 DNA: TGCAGCGTTGTGGACCGCCAGCCAACTAATGAAAAACTGTTTTTT
CDR3 protein: CSVVDRQPTNEKLFF

clone size: -
D gene: -
V gene: TRBV11-2
J gene: TRBJ2-1
CDR3 DNA: TGTGCCAGCAGCTTAAAGCTGGACTCCTACAATGAGCAGTTCTTC
CDR3 protein: CASSLKLDSYNEQFF

clone size: -
D gene: -
V gene: TRBV5-6
J gene: TRBJ1-5
CDR3 DNA: TGTGCCAGCAGCCATTCCGTCGACAGTTCTAGCAATCAGCCCCAGCATTTT
CDR3 protein: CASSHSVDSSSNQPQHF

clone size: few
D gene: -
V gene: TRBV6-5
J gene: TRBJ1-1
CDR3 DNA: TGTGCCAGCAGCGTGAACGAATTTAACACTGAAGCTTTCTTT
CDR3 protein: CASSVNEFNTEAFF

clone size: -
D gene: -
V gene: TRBV4-3
J gene: TRBJ2-3
CDR3 DNA: TGCGCCAGCAGCCAAGATCCGTTCGGCACAGATACGCAGTATTTT
CDR3 protein: CASSQDPFGTDTQYF

clone size: -
D gene: -
V gene: TRBV20-1
J gene: TRBJ1-6
CDR3 DNA: TGCAGTGCGGCCACGGAGGACTATAATTCACCCCTCCACTTT
CDR3 protein: CSAATEDYNSPLHF

clone size: -
D gene: TRBD2
V gene: TRBV20-1
J gene: TRBJ2-1
CDR3 DNA: TGCAGTGCTAGTTTGCTAGCGGGAGATTTTGAGCAGTTCTTC
CDR3 protein: CSASLLAGDFEQFF

clone size: -
D gene: -
V gene: TRBV3-1
J gene: TRBJ2-1
CDR3 DNA: TGTGCCAGCAGCCAAGTCCCGGCCAATAGCTTCAATGAGCAGTTCTTC
CDR3 protein: CASSQVPANSFNEQFF

clone size: few
D gene: TRBD2
V gene: TRBV6-5
J gene: TRBJ2-7
CDR3 DNA: TGTGCCAGCAGTTACTTAGCGGGAGCCTACGAGCAGTACTTC
CDR3 protein: CASSYLAGAYEQYF

clone size: -
D gene: -
V gene: TRBV28
J gene: TRBJ2-1
CDR3 DNA: TGTGCCAGCAGCAGCCTGCGTGCGCAAACCTACAATGAGCAGTTCTTC
CDR3 protein: CASSSLRAQTYNEQFF

clone size: -
D gene: -
V gene: TRBV11-2
J gene: TRBJ2-7
CDR3 DNA: TGTGCCAGCGCACCACAGGGATTCTCCTACGAGCAGTACTTC
CDR3 protein: CASAPQGFSYEQYF

clone size: -
D gene: -
V gene: TRBV5-1
J gene: TRBJ2-2
CDR3 DNA: TGCGCCAGCAGCTTGGTGGGGGAAACCGGGGAGCTGTTTTTT
CDR3 protein: CASSLVGETGELFF

clone size: -
D gene: -
V gene: TRBV4-1
J gene: TRBJ1-4
CDR3 DNA: TGCGCCAGCAGCCAAGAGTTTCAGGATCTGGGGGAAAAACTGTTTTTT
CDR3 protein: CASSQEFQDLGEKLFF

clone size: -
D gene: -
V gene: TRBV20-1
J gene: TRBJ1-1
CDR3 DNA: TGCAGTGCGGAACTCACGACAGGAGGGAACACTGAAGCTTTCTTT
CDR3 protein: CSAELTTGGNTEAFF

clone size: few
D gene: TRBD1
V gene: TRBV14
J gene: TRBJ2-7
CDR3 DNA: TGTGCCAGCAGCCAAGACGGGTTTCGTGGACAGGGAAACGAGCAGTACTTC
CDR3 protein: CASSQDGFRGQGNEQYF

clone size: few
D gene: -
V gene: TRBV10-2
J gene: TRBJ2-1
CDR3 DNA: TGCGCCAGCGGCGTTCAGGGGGGCCCCTACAATGAGCAGTTCTTC
CDR3 protein: CASGVQGGPYNEQFF

clone size: -
D gene: -
V gene: TRBV27
J gene: TRBJ1-5
CDR3 DNA: TGTGCCAGCAGTTGGAAGGGTGACCAACACGGACGGAATCAGCCCCAGCATTTT
CDR3 protein: CASSWKGDQHGRNQPQHF